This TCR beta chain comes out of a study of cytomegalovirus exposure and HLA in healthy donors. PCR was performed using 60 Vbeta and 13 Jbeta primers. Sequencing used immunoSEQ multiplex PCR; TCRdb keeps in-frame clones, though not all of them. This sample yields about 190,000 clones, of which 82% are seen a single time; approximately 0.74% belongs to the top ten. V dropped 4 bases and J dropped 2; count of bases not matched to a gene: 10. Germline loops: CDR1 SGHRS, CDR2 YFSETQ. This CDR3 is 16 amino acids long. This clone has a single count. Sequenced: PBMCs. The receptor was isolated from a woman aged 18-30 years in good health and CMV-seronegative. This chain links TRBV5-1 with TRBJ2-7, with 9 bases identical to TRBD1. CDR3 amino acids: CASSPLSGTGTYEQYF. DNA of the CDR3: TGCGCCAGCAGCCCTCTGTCTGGGACAGGGACCTACGAGCAGTACTTC.